These 2 T cell receptor beta chains were sequenced from one sample in a study of blood T cell repertoires in COVID-19. Only in-frame clones appear in the TCRdb table, and some are missing; sequencing was by immunoSEQ multiplex PCR. The table records roughly 130,000 clones, about 80% of them present only once. Sequencing was done on a sample of peripheral blood. These TCRs come from a woman between 45 and 65 years old with acute or convalescent COVID-19.

V usage is TRBV6-5 and J usage is TRBJ1-1; unclear D gene. V was clipped by 6 bases and J by 3 bases, with 11 bases between them. Germline lookup yields CDR1 MNHEY and CDR2 SVGAGI. The CDR3 has 13 amino acids. The chain's CDR3 is CASRRGIDTEAFF. The CDR3 nucleotides read TGTGCCAGCAGACGGGGAATTGACACTGAAGCTTTCTTT.

Here the CDR3 reads CASSLYQLAGNTDTQYF. In nucleotides, the CDR3 is TGTGCCAGCAGTTTATACCAACTAGCGGGGAACACAGATACGCAGTATTTT. The genes are TRBV27 and TRBJ2-3; 10 bases agree with TRBD2. Trimming cost V 1 base and J 2 bases; bases outside gene matches: 6. CDR1 and CDR2 from the germline V gene are MNHEY and SMNVEV (reference sequence). This CDR3 is 17 amino acids long.